These 21 T cell receptor beta chains originate from one sample sequenced in a study of blood T cell repertoires in COVID-19. Here immunoSEQ multiplex PCR was the method, and the copy in TCRdb shows in-frame clones only, minus some. Here the sample spans over 120,000 clones, over 75% being singletons. Sequenced input: peripheral blood. These receptors were collected from a woman between 45 and 60 years old with acute or convalescent COVID-19.

The gene calls are TRBV4-2 and TRBJ1-5; 7 bases match TRBD1. The CDR3 consists of 15 residues. Germline lookup yields CDR1 LGHNA and CDR2 YNFKEQ. V was clipped by 3 bases and J by 2 bases; unmatched bases: 4. CDR3 residues: CASSHDTGGNQPQHF. The CDR3 region has the DNA TGTGCCAGCAGCCATGATACAGGGGGCAATCAGCCCCAGCATTTT.

CDR3 residues: CASRFRDRVNTGELFF. The CDR3 DNA reads TGTGCCAGCAGGTTCCGGGACAGGGTAAACACCGGGGAGCTGTTTTTT. V is TRBV7-9 and J is TRBJ2-2; 9 bases fit TRBD1. CDR3 length: 16 amino acids. Germline CDR1 is SEHNR and CDR2 is FQNEAQ (reference sequence). V trimming: 6 bases; J trimming: 2 bases; junction bases outside the gene matches: 7. Drawing the rest from reference TRBV7-9 and TRBJ2-2, the complete variable domain is DTGVSQNPRHKITKRGQNVTFRCDPISEHNRLYWYRQTLGQGPEFLTYFQNEAQLEKSRLLSDRFSAERPKGSFSTLEIQRTEQGDSAMYLCASRFRDRVNTGELFFGEGSRLTVL.

The J gene is TRBJ1-2, the V gene TRBV6-5, with a possible D match to TRBD1 (5 bases). V was pared by 9 bases and J by 3 bases, with 11 bases between. This CDR3 region has 12 residues. In germline, CDR1 is MNHEY, CDR2 SVGAGI. CDR3 protein: CARGGVYYGYTF. CDR3 in DNA: TGTGCCAGGGGGGGGGTTTACTATGGCTACACCTTC.

This chain connects TRBV7-6 to TRBJ2-1, with unresolved D. V lost 4 bases and J 0 bases, leaving 10 bases between the germline ends. CDR3 length: 15 amino acids. Per the germline V gene, CDR1 is SGHVS and CDR2 is FNYEAQ. This chain's CDR3 is CASSSSADSYNEQFF. CDR3 nucleotide sequence: TGTGCCAGCAGCTCCTCGGCGGACTCCTACAATGAGCAGTTCTTC.

The V and J genes are TRBV7-9 and TRBJ1-2; 11 bases align to TRBD1. The CDR3 sequence is 16 residues long. With V trimmed by 5 bases and J by 6 bases, 11 bases remained unmatched. The germline CDR1 and CDR2 sequences are SEHNR and FQNEAQ (reference sequence). The CDR3: CASSGTGGTPLDGYTF. CDR3 DNA: TGTGCCAGCAGCGGGACAGGGGGAACCCCTCTGGATGGCTACACCTTC.

The genes are TRBV7-3 and TRBJ2-1; weak D call: TRBD2 (6 bases). Germline lookup yields CDR1 SGHTA and CDR2 FQGTGA. V lost 3 bases and J 10 bases, leaving 19 bases between the germline ends. The CDR3 has 15 amino acids. As DNA, the CDR3 is TGTGCCAGCAGCTTTGGCGGGACCCTATCAGGAGAGCAGTTCTTC. Translation gives CASSFGGTLSGEQFF.

The CDR3 loop reads CSVWARRDEQFF. The CDR3 nucleotides are TGCAGCGTTTGGGCTAGGAGGGATGAGCAGTTCTTC. This chain connects TRBV29-1 to TRBJ2-1, with D possibly matching TRBD2 (6 bases). Trimming took 5 bases from V and 8 from J, leaving 13 bases between them. Germline-derived CDR1 and CDR2 are SQVTM and ANQGSEA. The CDR3 contains 12 residues.

J is TRBJ2-1 and V is TRBV18; TRBD2 agrees at 11 bases. V trimming: 4 bases; J trimming: 6 bases; junction bases outside the gene matches: 5. Germline V gives CDR1 KGHSH, CDR2 LQKENI. CDR3 length equals 15 residues. CDR3: CASSLSGGAPNEQFF. The CDR3 DNA is TGTGCCAGCTCACTTAGCGGGGGGGCCCCCAATGAGCAGTTCTTC.

The J gene is TRBJ2-7, the V gene TRBV2, with D perhaps TRBD2 (5 bases). This CDR3 has 13 amino acids. CDR1 and CDR2 (germline): SNHLY, FYNNEI. Here the CDR3 DNA reads TGTGCTGGGGATCGAGGAGGCTCCTACGAGCAGTACTTC. Protein product: CAGDRGGSYEQYF.

The V and J genes are TRBV5-1 and TRBJ1-2, with 8 bases lining up with TRBD1. With V trimmed by 5 bases and J by 8 bases, 11 bases remained unmatched. CDR3 length: 14 residues. Looked up from germline, CDR1 is SGHRS and CDR2 is YFSETQ. The CDR3 loop is CASSSTGTGGGYTF. The CDR3 region has the DNA TGCGCCAGCAGTTCCACCGGGACAGGTGGAGGCTACACCTTC.

This clone was seen only a few times. The genes are TRBV18 and TRBJ2-7, with TRBD1 matching 9 bases. The CDR3 length is 14 residues. V dropped 4 bases and J dropped 2; count of bases not matched to a gene: 3. Germline CDR1 reads KGHSH; CDR2 reads LQKENI. This CDR3 reads CASSRGTGTYEQYF. CDR3 coding DNA: TGTGCCAGCTCACGGGGGACAGGGACCTACGAGCAGTACTTC.

The rearrangement links TRBV27 to TRBJ1-6; TRBD1 matches at 10 bases. The ends lost 9 bases at V and 6 bases at J; junction bases unmatched: 5. The germline V gene has CDR1 MNHEY and CDR2 SMNVEV (reference sequence). The CDR3 is 14 amino acids. The DNA for the CDR3 is TGTGCCAGGGGACAGGGGACTCCTAATTCACCCCTCCACTTT. Translation gives CARGQGTPNSPLHF.

This clone was seen a single time. The CDR3: CAISESTGRNYGYTF. The CDR3 nucleotides read TGTGCCATCAGTGAGTCGACAGGGAGAAACTATGGCTACACCTTC. This chain links TRBV10-3 with TRBJ1-2; 7 nucleotides align to TRBD1. This CDR3 contains 15 residues. The trim removed 0 bases at V and 2 bases at J, leaving 3 bases unmatched. CDR1 is ENHRY, CDR2 SYGVKD, per germline.

This chain joins TRBV4-1 and TRBJ2-1; 8 positions match TRBD2. V lost 3 bases and J lost 6; bases outside the gene matches: 7. The CDR3 contains 15 residues. Germline V gene data show CDR1 as MGHRA and CDR2 as YSYEKL. The CDR3 DNA reads TGCGCCAGCAGCCAGCATACTAGCGGAGCCAATGAGCAGTTCTTC. It encodes CASSQHTSGANEQFF.

The rearrangement uses TRBV11-2 and TRBJ2-5; 7 bases are a match to TRBD2. Germline loops: CDR1 SGHAT, CDR2 FQNNGV. The CDR3 totals 18 residues. V lost 6 bases to trimming and J lost 10 bases; unmatched junction nucleotides: 26. CDR3 sequence reads: CASRRVWGSRTRNRLQYF. The CDR3 DNA follows: TGTGCCAGCAGGAGGGTTTGGGGGTCGAGGACTAGAAACCGGCTCCAGTACTTC.

The CDR3 loop is CASSLPGVTEAFF. CDR3 DNA: TGTGCCAGCAGCTTGCCAGGGGTTACTGAAGCTTTCTTT. The genes are TRBV5-8 and TRBJ1-1; tentatively, D is TRBD1 (6 bases). CDR1 SGHTS and CDR2 YDEGEE come from the germline V gene. The CDR3 extends over 13 amino acids. V was trimmed by 1 base and J by 5 bases, leaving 9 bases between them.

The gene calls are TRBV10-3 and TRBJ2-7, with 9 bases fitting TRBD1. The junction had 7 bases not matched to a gene; V was cut back by 5 bases and J by 5 bases. Germline values: CDR1 ENHRY, CDR2 SYGVKD. The CDR3 extends over 14 amino acids. CDR3 residues: CAISRDREWDEQYF. CDR3 DNA sequence: TGTGCCATCAGTCGGGACAGGGAATGGGACGAGCAGTACTTC.

The chain couples TRBV5-8 to TRBJ2-1; TRBD1 agrees at 7 bases. Germline loops: CDR1 SGHTS, CDR2 YDEGEE. The CDR3 runs to 14 residues. V was clipped by 1 base and J by 7 bases; unmatched bases: 5. The CDR3, as DNA: TGTGCCAGCAGCTTGATAACAGGGGATAATGAGCAGTTCTTC. Protein product: CASSLITGDNEQFF.

This clone was recorded a few times. The chain uses TRBV2 and TRBJ2-1; 8 bases align to TRBD1. The J segment lost 4 bases and the V segment lost 9 bases, leaving 8 bases of the junction unmatched. From germline, CDR1 is SNHLY and CDR2 FYNNEI. The CDR3 totals 14 residues. The CDR3 reads CASQRTGSYNEQFF. The CDR3 coding sequence is TGTGCCAGTCAAAGGACAGGGAGTTACAATGAGCAGTTCTTC.

Comment on this clone: A read error may account for a junction end that differs from germline. The chain couples TRBV15 to TRBJ2-7, with 11 positions matching TRBD2. There are 17 residues in the CDR3. Germline assignment: CDR1 LNHNV and CDR2 YYDKDF (reference sequence). CDR3: CATSRDPGLAEFYEQYF. Written as DNA, the CDR3 is TGTGCCACCAGCAGAGACCCGGGACTAGCGGAGTTCTACGAACAGTACTTC.

The CDR3 here is CASSQAFRTGVVAYNSPLHF. The CDR3 coding sequence is TGCGCCAGCAGCCAAGCCTTTAGGACAGGGGTAGTAGCCTATAATTCACCCCTCCACTTT. The chain combines TRBV4-1 with TRBJ1-6, with 9 nucleotides matching TRBD1. Germline V lookup: CDR1 MGHRA, CDR2 YSYEKL. V dropped 1 base and J dropped 2; count of bases not matched to a gene: 12. This CDR3 has 20 residues.